The clone carrying this TCR beta chain was observed a few times. Its antigen is not known. The data were obtained in a study of shared clonotypes between healthy human individuals. Whole-study results and caveats: Few donors limited the genetic and exposure-history diversity represented. Larger estimated richness was generally recorded for naive subsets relative to memory subsets.

Healthy and HIV-negative, the adult donors had no recent acute infections or vaccinations. Deep was the level at which the assay was run. Clones were read by immunoSEQ multiplex PCR, and TCRdb kept only the in-frame ones, dropping some. This sample carries 2 million to 2.5 million clones, 80% to 95% of them seen once, and the ten largest clones take 0.36%. CDR3 length equals 16 residues. Germline V gives CDR1 LNHDA, CDR2 SQIVND (reference sequence). Deletions cut 5 bases from V and 0 bases from J, with 13 bases between. The V gene is TRBV19, the J gene TRBJ2-2; the D gene is possibly TRBD2 (6 bases). The sequence derives from a man in his late teens or twenties in good health. Some clones in this sample may be carry-over from other donors' samples. The sequencing sample was made of naive CD4+ T cells from PBMCs. Described subset: CD45RA+ positively selected. The CDR3 loop is CASSPRVAANTGELFF. The CDR3 DNA reads TGTGCCAGTAGTCCCCGGGTAGCGGCGAACACCGGGGAGCTGTTTTTT.